One sample yielded the 5 T cell receptor beta chains listed below, sequenced in a study of metastatic and nonmetastatic thyroid tumors. Ahead of thyroid surgery, no patient had received treatment of any kind. TCRdb reprocessed the PCR reads using MiXCR. Of tens of thousands of clones detected, roughly 30% appear once; the ten largest clones hold more than 25%. Material for sequencing was blood. These receptors all stem from a female donor with papillary thyroid cancer or a benign thyroid nodule (not recorded which). Some clones in this sample may be carry-over from other donors' samples.

This clone showed up just a few times. A much more abundant neighbour one base away suggests this may be a read error. The gene calls are TRBV27 and TRBJ2-1; 12 positions agree with TRBD2. Germline V gene data show CDR1 as MNHEY and CDR2 as SMNVEV (reference sequence). This CDR3 contains 16 residues. Trimming took 7 bases from V and 4 from J; bases not matched to a gene: 8. Here the CDR3 reads CASMTSGTSGYNEQFF. The CDR3 nucleotides are TGTGCCAGCATGACCTCCGGGACTAGCGGGTACAATGAGCAGTTCTTC.

The chain employs TRBV30 and TRBJ2-7, with D perhaps being TRBD1 or TRBD2 (5 bases each). The CDR3 totals 11 residues. Trimming left V 1 base short and J 7 bases short, with 8 bases between. CDR1 is GTSNPN, CDR2 SVGIG, per germline (reference sequence). For the CDR3, the DNA is TGTGCCTGGAGTGGGGGGAGAGAGCAGTACTTC. Its translation is CAWSGGREQYF.

This clone has a count of ten or more. The V call is TRBV24-1, the J call TRBJ1-3; unclear D gene. V lost 3 bases and J lost 0, with 8 bases in between. The CDR3 is 15 amino acids. Germline lookup yields CDR1 KGHDR and CDR2 SFDVKD. CDR3 in DNA: TGTGCCACCAGTGATCCGGTGCGCTCTGGAAACACCATATATTTT. Amino acid sequence: CATSDPVRSGNTIYF.

At least ten counts were recorded for this clone. The chain couples TRBV2 to TRBJ1-6; the match to TRBD1 covers 10 bases. With 6 bases clipped from V and 9 bases from J, the junction kept 2 bases outside the gene matches. Germline V CDR1 and CDR2: SNHLY, FYNNEI. This CDR3 is built from 13 residues. CDR3 sequence: CASRDRGFSPLHF. The DNA for the CDR3 is TGTGCCAGCAGGGACAGGGGGTTTTCACCCCTCCACTTT.

About this clone itself: Likely a read error: the CDR3 ends without its conserved phenylalanine or tryptophan. V and J are TRBV30 and TRBJ2-7, with 7 bases fitting TRBD2. The junction had 13 bases not matched to a gene; V was cut back by 3 bases and J by 8 bases. The germline gives CDR1 GTSNPN, CDR2 SVGIG (reference sequence). This CDR3 region has 14 residues. DNA for the CDR3: TGTGCCTGGAGCGCCGGACTAGAGGCTTACAAGCAGTACCTC. Amino acids: CAWSAGLEAYKQYL.